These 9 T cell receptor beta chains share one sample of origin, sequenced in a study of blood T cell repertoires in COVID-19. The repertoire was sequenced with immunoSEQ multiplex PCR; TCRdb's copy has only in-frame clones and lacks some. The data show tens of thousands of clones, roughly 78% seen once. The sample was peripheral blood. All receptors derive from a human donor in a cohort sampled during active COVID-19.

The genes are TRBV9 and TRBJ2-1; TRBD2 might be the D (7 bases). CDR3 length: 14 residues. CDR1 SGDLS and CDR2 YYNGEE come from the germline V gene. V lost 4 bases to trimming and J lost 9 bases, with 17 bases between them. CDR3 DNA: TGTGCCAGCAGCCTAAGTCGGAGGGGGGGTGAGCAGTTCTTC. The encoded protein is CASSLSRRGGEQFF. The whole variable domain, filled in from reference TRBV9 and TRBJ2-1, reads DSGVTQTPKHLITATGQRVTLRCSPRSGDLSVYWYQQSLDQGLQFLIQYYNGEERAKGNILERFSAQQFPDLHSELNLSSLELGDSALYFCASSLSRRGGEQFFGPGTRLTVL.

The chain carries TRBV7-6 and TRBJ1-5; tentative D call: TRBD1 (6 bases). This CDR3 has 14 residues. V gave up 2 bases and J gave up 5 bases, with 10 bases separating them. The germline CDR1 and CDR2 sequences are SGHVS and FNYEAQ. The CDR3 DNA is TGTGCCAGCAGCTTATCGGCAGGGGATCAGCCCCAGCATTTT. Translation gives CASSLSAGDQPQHF.

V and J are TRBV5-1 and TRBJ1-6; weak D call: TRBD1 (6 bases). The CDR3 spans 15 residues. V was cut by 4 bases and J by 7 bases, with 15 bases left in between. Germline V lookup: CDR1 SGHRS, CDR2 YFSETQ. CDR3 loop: CASSLDPGQNSPLHF. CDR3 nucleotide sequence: TGCGCCAGCAGCCTCGACCCGGGACAAAATTCACCCCTCCACTTT.

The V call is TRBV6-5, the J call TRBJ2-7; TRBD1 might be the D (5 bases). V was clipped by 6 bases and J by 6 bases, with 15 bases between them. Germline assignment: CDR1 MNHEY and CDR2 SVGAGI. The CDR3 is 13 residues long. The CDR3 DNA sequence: TGTGCCAGCAGAGGACGGTTGGGGCTCGAGCAGTACTTC. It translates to CASRGRLGLEQYF.

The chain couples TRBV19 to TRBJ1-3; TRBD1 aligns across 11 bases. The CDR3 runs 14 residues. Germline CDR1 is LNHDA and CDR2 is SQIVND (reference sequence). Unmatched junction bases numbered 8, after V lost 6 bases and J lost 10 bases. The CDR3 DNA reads TGTGCCAGTAGCATGGACAGGGGGCTAGGGACCATATATTTT. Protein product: CASSMDRGLGTIYF.

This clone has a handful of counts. CDR3 region: CASSPMTSGGPSYEQYF. The CDR3 nucleotides read TGTGCCAGCAGCCCGATGACTAGCGGGGGCCCTTCCTACGAGCAGTACTTC. V gene TRBV7-2 combines with J gene TRBJ2-7, with TRBD2 matching 12 bases. The CDR3 has 17 amino acids. V lost 5 bases, J lost 1 base, and 9 bases stayed unmatched. CDR1 and CDR2 from the germline V gene are SGHTA and FQGNSA.

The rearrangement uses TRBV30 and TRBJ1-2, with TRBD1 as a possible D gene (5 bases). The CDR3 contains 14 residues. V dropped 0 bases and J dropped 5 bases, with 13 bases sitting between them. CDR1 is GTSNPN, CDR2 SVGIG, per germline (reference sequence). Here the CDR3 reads CAWSVRRGLYGYTF. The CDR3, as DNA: TGTGCCTGGAGTGTACGAAGGGGTTTGTATGGCTACACCTTC. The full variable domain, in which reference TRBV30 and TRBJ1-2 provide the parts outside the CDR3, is SQTIHQWPATLVQPVGSPLSLECTVEGTSNPNLYWYRQAAGRGLQLLFYSVGIGQISSEVPQNLSASRPQDRQFILSSKKLLLSDSGFYLCAWSVRRGLYGYTFGSGTRLTVV.

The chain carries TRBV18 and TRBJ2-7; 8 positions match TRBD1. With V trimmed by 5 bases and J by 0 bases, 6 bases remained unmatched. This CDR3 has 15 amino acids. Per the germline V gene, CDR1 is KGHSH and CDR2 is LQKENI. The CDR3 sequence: CASSADRGVSYEQYF. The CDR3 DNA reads TGTGCCAGCTCAGCCGACAGGGGCGTCTCCTACGAGCAGTACTTC.

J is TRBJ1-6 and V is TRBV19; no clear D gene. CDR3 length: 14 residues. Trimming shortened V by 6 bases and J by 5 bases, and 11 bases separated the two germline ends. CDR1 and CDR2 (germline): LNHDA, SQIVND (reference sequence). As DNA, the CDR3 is TGTGCCAGTAGGGTAGAAGCCCATAATTCACCCCTCCACTTT. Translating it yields CASRVEAHNSPLHF. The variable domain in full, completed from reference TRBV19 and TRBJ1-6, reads DGGITQSPKYLFRKEGQNVTLSCEQNLNHDAMYWYRQDPGQGLRLIYYSQIVNDFQKGDIAEGYSVSREKKESFPLTVTSAQKNPTAFYLCASRVEAHNSPLHFGNGTRLTVT.